The sequence of this TCR beta chain was determined in a study of patients and donors after allogeneic stem cell transplantation. TCRdb fed the RT-PCR reads into MiXCR, producing one record per CDR3 protein. The profile shows about a million distinct CDR3 sequences, approximately 18% of them singletons. This clonotype has more than one count but fewer than ten. There are 16 residues in the CDR3. The V end was cut by 5 bases, the J end by 7 bases, with 24 bases between. The germline CDR1 and CDR2 sequences are SGHTA and FQGTGA. This chain links TRBV7-3 with TRBJ2-7, with D perhaps TRBD1 (6 bases). The sample consisted of blood, either unsorted or a sorted T cell fraction (not recorded which). This clonotype was obtained from a human donor who was either an allogeneic HSCT recipient or a stem cell or donor lymphocyte infusion donor (not recorded which). It is not recorded whose cells these are; they may come from a transplant donor. The CDR3 sequence: CASSVTGNQGLGEQYF. CDR3 nucleotide sequence: TGTGCCAGCAGCGTGACAGGAAACCAGGGTTTGGGGGAGCAGTACTTC.